The 4 T cell receptor beta chains below were found in one sample sequenced in a study of control samples from healthy donors and cancer patients. Sequencing was performed with immunoSEQ multiplex PCR; in TCRdb, only in-frame clones are kept and a portion is missing. The data show some 150,000 clones, around 93% seen once. Sequenced material: blood. These receptors were obtained from an older woman in good health.

This chain uses TRBV5-5 with TRBJ1-5; no definite D call. The CDR3 runs 14 residues. Trimming cost V 0 bases and J 6 bases, with 10 bases left between them. Germline CDR1 is SGHKS and CDR2 is YYEKEE (reference sequence). The CDR3 DNA reads as TGTGCCAGCAGCTTGGACGGGCTCGGTCAGCCCCAGCATTTT. It specifies CASSLDGLGQPQHF.

V usage is TRBV19 and J usage is TRBJ1-4; possibly TRBD1 for D (5 bases). Trimming took off 2 bases at V and 7 bases at J, with 14 bases between the two ends. The CDR3 is made up of 15 amino acids. CDR1 is LNHDA and CDR2 is SQIVND in the germline V gene (reference sequence). DNA for the CDR3: TGTGCCAGTAGTATATCCACGACGAGGGGTGAAAAACTGTTTTTT. The encoded protein is CASSISTTRGEKLFF.

The rearrangement joins TRBV7-9 to TRBJ1-2, with D maybe TRBD1 (6 bases). The length of the CDR3 is 14 residues. Per germline, CDR1 SEHNR and CDR2 FQNEAQ (reference sequence). With 3 bases removed from V and 8 bases from J, the gap between germline ends came to 16 bases. The CDR3 DNA follows: TGTGCCAGCAGCTTCGATCAGGGGACGCGGGGCTACACCTTC. Its protein is CASSFDQGTRGYTF. Variable domain in full (rest from reference TRBV7-9 and TRBJ1-2): DTGVSQNPRHKITKRGQNVTFRCDPISEHNRLYWYRQTLGQGPEFLTYFQNEAQLEKSRLLSDRFSAERPKGSFSTLEIQRTEQGDSAMYLCASSFDQGTRGYTFGSGTRLTVV.

The V gene is TRBV6-5, the J gene TRBJ1-3, with D hard to call. Germline V gene data show CDR1 as MNHEY and CDR2 as SVGAGI. V lost 3 bases and J 0 bases, leaving 6 bases between the germline ends. The CDR3 contains 14 residues. The CDR3 reads CASSYKVSGNTIYF. The DNA for the CDR3 is TGTGCCAGCAGTTATAAAGTCTCTGGAAACACCATATATTTT.